Presented here are 10 T cell receptor beta chains from one specimen sequenced in a study of T cells in Graves' hyperthyroidism and ophthalmopathy. Authors of the study amplified TCR beta CDR3 regions from RNA transcripts. The HTBI set primed first-round TCR CDR3 RT-PCR. TCRdb re-derived calls from the multiplex PCR reads in MiXCR, one entry per CDR3 protein. The profile shows 390,000 or so distinct CDR3 sequences, roughly 14% of them singletons. Sample: blood. These receptors all stem from a man aged 18-30 years with Graves' ophthalmopathy.

This clonotype was detected ten times or more. The chain employs TRBV7-9 and TRBJ2-3; TRBD1 might be the D (6 bases). The CDR3 length is 12 residues. Trimming removed 1 base from V and 11 bases from J, with 10 bases in between. CDR1 is SEHNR, CDR2 FQNEAQ, per germline (reference sequence). The DNA for the CDR3 is TGTGCCAGCAGCTTAGTCGCAGGGGAGCAGTATTTT. This encodes CASSLVAGEQYF.

This clonotype turned up a few times. The chain is built from TRBV12-3 or TRBV12-4 and TRBJ2-2; a weak D match, TRBD1 (5 bases). Trimming stripped 3 bases from V and 4 bases from J, with 9 bases between. There are 14 residues in the CDR3. The DNA for the CDR3 is TGTGCCAGCAGTTTTAGGGGTAGCACCGGGGAGCTGTTTTTT. Translated: CASSFRGSTGELFF.

This clonotype was seen repeatedly, ten times or more. V is TRBV29-1 and J is TRBJ2-7, with 10 bases matching TRBD2. The CDR3 is 15 residues long. The trim removed 7 bases at V and 3 bases at J, leaving 12 bases unmatched. Germline CDR1 reads SQVTM; CDR2 reads ANQGSEA. CDR3 sequence: CSADIAGGFFYEQYF. CDR3 DNA: TGCAGCGCCGACATAGCGGGAGGTTTTTTCTACGAGCAGTACTTC.

This clonotype showed up many times. The gene calls are TRBV20-1 and TRBJ2-1, with TRBD2 as a possible D gene (6 bases). Per germline, CDR1 DFQATT and CDR2 SNEGSKA (reference sequence). Trimming took off 0 bases at V and 7 bases at J, with 13 bases between the two ends. The CDR3 runs 14 residues. The CDR3 region is CSARDGSFWNEQFF. Written as DNA, the CDR3 is TGCAGTGCTAGAGACGGGAGTTTTTGGAATGAGCAGTTCTTC.

The sample holds a few counts of this clonotype. This chain uses TRBV15 with TRBJ1-2; 10 nucleotides agree with TRBD1. V lost 5 bases, J lost 3 bases, and 6 bases stayed unmatched. Germline V gene data show CDR1 as LNHNV and CDR2 as YYDKDF (reference sequence). The length of the CDR3 is 15 residues. The CDR3 reads CATSVDRGRYYGYTF. The CDR3 DNA reads TGTGCCACCAGCGTAGACAGGGGGCGTTACTATGGCTACACCTTC.

This clonotype has at least ten counts. The chain uses TRBV3-1 and TRBJ1-1; maybe TRBD1 (6 bases). Germline values: CDR1 LGHDT, CDR2 YNNKEL (reference sequence). There are 14 residues in the CDR3. Trimming shortened V by 4 bases and J by 4 bases, and 13 bases separated the two germline ends. The CDR3 DNA sequence: TGTGCCAGCAGCCCAACAGGGTGGGGCACTGAAGCTTTCTTT. Amino acids: CASSPTGWGTEAFF. Full variable domain (missing parts from reference TRBV3-1 and TRBJ1-1): DTAVSQTPKYLVTQMGNDKSIKCEQNLGHDTMYWYKQDSKKFLKIMFSYNNKELIINETVPNRFSPKSPDKAHLNLHINSLELGDSAVYFCASSPTGWGTEAFFGQGTRLTVV.

This clonotype was seen only a few times. The rearrangement links TRBV6-6 to TRBJ2-1, with TRBD2 matching over 8 bases. There are 15 residues in the CDR3. Germline CDR1 is MNHNY and CDR2 is SVGAGI (reference sequence). The J segment lost 6 bases and the V segment lost 0 bases, leaving 4 bases of the junction unmatched. The CDR3 sequence is CASSYSPGLGNEQFF. In DNA form, the CDR3 reads TGTGCCAGCAGTTACTCCCCGGGACTAGGCAATGAGCAGTTCTTC.

Concerning this clonotype itself: This may come from a read error, since a much larger clone is one base off. The V call is TRBV12-3 or TRBV12-4, the J call TRBJ2-3; D unresolved. This CDR3 has 17 amino acids. The CDR3 protein is CASSLGVAPSGTDTRYF. DNA of the CDR3: TGTGCCAGCAGCCTAGGAGTAGCACCCAGTGGTACAGATACGCGGTATTTT.

This clonotype has ten or more counts. This chain links TRBV29-1 with TRBJ1-2; 7 nucleotides align to TRBD1. The CDR3 spans 13 residues. Germline V gives CDR1 SQVTM, CDR2 ANQGSEA. V lost 3 bases to trimming and J lost 6 bases; unmatched junction nucleotides: 7. Written as DNA, the CDR3 is TGCAGCGTTGACCTCAGGGGGGAAGATGGCTACACCTTC. Translation: CSVDLRGEDGYTF.

This clonotype occurred a few times. The chain combines TRBV10-1 with TRBJ2-2; the D gene is possibly TRBD2 (6 bases). CDR1 WNHNN and CDR2 SYGVQD come from the germline V gene (reference sequence). The V gene lost 3 bases and the J gene lost 4 bases, with 12 bases spanning the gap. The CDR3 contains 15 residues. The DNA of the CDR3 is TGCGCCAGCAGTGACTGGGAGGAAGGCACCGGGGAGCTGTTTTTT. Residues: CASSDWEEGTGELFF.